Listed below are T cell receptor beta chains from one sample, sequenced in a study of T cells in narcolepsy. Data came from immunoSEQ multiplex PCR; TCRdb stores just in-frame clones and leaves some out. The sample yields around 28,000 clones, around 80% seen once. Sequencing was performed on CD45RA- memory CD4+ T cells from PBMCs. The receptors here all came from a human donor with narcolepsy. Both conserved end residues are part of each CDR3. The order of the fields is D gene, clone size, J gene, V gene, CDR3 length, CDR3 DNA, CDR3 protein. The D gene is left open where the match is weak. Rows give clone size only sometimes, using once, few, many, or a class for an expanded clone.

NA | NA | TRBJ1-1 | TRBV21-1 | 9 | TGTGCCAGCACCACTGAAGCTTTCTTT | CASTTEAFF
NA | NA | TRBJ2-3 | TRBV5-1 | 15 | TGCGCCAGCAACAGTGGAGGGGCTCTTTCCGATACGCAGTATTTT | CASNSGGALSDTQYF
TRBD2 | few | TRBJ2-1 | TRBV7-9 | 16 | TGTGCCAGCAGCCCCCCATTAGGACTAGCGGTGAATGAGCAGTTCTTC | CASSPPLGLAVNEQFF
NA | NA | TRBJ2-7 | TRBV10-3 | 12 | TGTGCCATCAGTGTAGAGGGAGACGAGCAGTACTTC | CAISVEGDEQYF
TRBD2 | few | TRBJ2-2 | TRBV2 | 16 | TGTGCCAGCAGTGGGGGACTAGCGGGAGTGTCGGGGGAGCTGTTTTTT | CASSGGLAGVSGELFF
NA | NA | TRBJ2-1 | TRBV6-1 | 15 | TGTGCCAGCAGGAGGGCGCGCGCAACCAAGAATGAGCAGTTCTTC | CASRRARATKNEQFF
NA | once | TRBJ2-3 | TRBV7-2 | 16 | TGTGCCAGCAGCAGAAGCGGACTGGGGAGCACAGATACGCAGTATTTT | CASSRSGLGSTDTQYF
NA | NA | TRBJ2-7 | TRBV7-9 | 13 | TGTGCCAGCAGCCCTAGTGGGTCCTACGAGCAGTACTTC | CASSPSGSYEQYF
TRBD1 | NA | TRBJ2-3 | TRBV11-1 | 15 | TGTGCCAGCAGCAAAGGACAGGGATGGACAGATACGCAGTATTTT | CASSKGQGWTDTQYF
NA | NA | TRBJ2-3 | TRBV5-7 | 15 | TGTGCCAGCAGATCAAGGGGAGTTCGCACAGATACGCAGTATTTT | CASRSRGVRTDTQYF
TRBD2 | NA | TRBJ2-1 | TRBV2 | 13 | TGTGCCAGCAGTGAGCGACTAGCGTCTGAGCAGTTCTTC | CASSERLASEQFF
TRBD2 | NA | TRBJ2-1 | TRBV11-2 | 15 | TGTGCCAGCAGCTCCCGGACTAGCGAATACAATGAGCAGTTCTTC | CASSSRTSEYNEQFF
NA | NA | TRBJ2-7 | TRBV7-9 | 15 | TGTGCCAGCAGCTTAAAAACAGGTCCAGCCTACGAGCAGTACTTC | CASSLKTGPAYEQYF
NA | NA | TRBJ1-2 | TRBV29-1 | 11 | TGCAGCGTTGAAGATGCCCGGGATTACACCTTC | CSVEDARDYTF
TRBD2 | few | TRBJ2-1 | TRBV12-5 | 16 | TGTGCTAGTGGGTCCGGTGGGGCGGGAGACTACAATGAGCAGTTCTTC | CASGSGGAGDYNEQFF
TRBD1 | NA | TRBJ1-5 | TRBV19 | 15 | TGTGCCAGTAGGGATAGACAGGGACTAGGTCAGCCCCAGCATTTT | CASRDRQGLGQPQHF
NA | few | TRBJ2-7 | TRBV19 | 15 | TGTGCCAGTAGTATATCCGGGACCTCCAAATACGAGCAGTACTTC | CASSISGTSKYEQYF
TRBD1 | NA | TRBJ2-1 | TRBV6-1 | 17 | TGTGCCAGCAGTGGGGACAGGGGGCCTGTCCGGGGTGGTGAGCAGTTCTTC | CASSGDRGPVRGGEQFF
NA | NA | TRBJ2-2 | TRBV29-1 | 13 | TGCAGCCTACGGCCCGGTGGGACCGGGGAGCTGTTTTTT | CSLRPGGTGELFF
NA | once | TRBJ2-2 | TRBV28 | 15 | TGTGCCAGCAGCTCCGGACAGAGGAACACCGGGGAGCTGTTTTTT | CASSSGQRNTGELFF
NA | NA | TRBJ2-6 | TRBV10-2 | 15 | TGCGCCAGCAGGGGCCGATCCTCTGGGGCCAACGTCCTGACTTTC | CASRGRSSGANVLTF
NA | NA | TRBJ2-7 | TRBV5-1 | 12 | TGCGCCAGCAGCTTGCAATCCTACGAGCAGTACTTC | CASSLQSYEQYF
NA | once | TRBJ1-2 | TRBV5-5 | 13 | TGTGCCAGCAGCTTCGGCGGTGGTTCGGGCTACACCTTC | CASSFGGGSGYTF
NA | NA | TRBJ1-1 | TRBV4-2 | 12 | TGTGCCAGCAGCCAAGTTACGGGGCGAGCTTTCTTT | CASSQVTGRAFF
TRBD2 | NA | TRBJ2-7 | TRBV5-1 | 16 | TGCGCCAGCAGCCTAGGACTAGCGGGAGGGTCCTACGAGCAGTACTTC | CASSLGLAGGSYEQYF
NA | NA | TRBJ2-1 | TRBV6-1 | 14 | TGTGCCAGCAGTCCCACTAGCATCTATAATGAGCAGTTCTTC | CASSPTSIYNEQFF
NA | once | TRBJ1-5 | TRBV19 | 17 | TGTGCCAGTAGCGCTGCGGGACGGCGGGTGGGCAATCAGCCCCAGCATTTT | CASSAAGRRVGNQPQHF